Below, 25 T cell receptor beta chains from the same sample are listed, as sequenced in a study of blood T cell repertoires in COVID-19. Assay used: immunoSEQ multiplex PCR; TCRdb lists only in-frame clones, some missing. Counted here are about half a million clones, 80% to 90% occurring once; the ten biggest clones make up approximately 2.9%. The sample consisted of peripheral blood. The receptors derive from a human donor in a cohort sampled during active COVID-19.

V usage is TRBV30 and J usage is TRBJ2-5, with no clear D. Per the germline V gene, CDR1 is GTSNPN and CDR2 is SVGIG (reference sequence). The CDR3 loop spans 14 amino acids. Trimming took 1 base from V and 2 from J, leaving 11 bases between them. CDR3 region: CAWSASLVQETQYF. The CDR3 nucleotides are TGTGCCTGGAGTGCGAGTCTAGTACAAGAGACCCAGTACTTC.

The rearrangement uses TRBV6-6 and TRBJ2-7; 7 bases map to TRBD2. V shed 5 bases, J shed 2 bases, and the junction held 12 bases outside the gene matches. CDR3 length: 16 residues. Germline V gene data show CDR1 as MNHNY and CDR2 as SVGAGI (reference sequence). The CDR3 region is CASSRSGTTQAYEQYF. CDR3 in DNA: TGTGCCAGCAGTAGATCGGGGACTACCCAAGCCTACGAGCAGTACTTC.

The chain has TRBV27 and TRBJ2-7; D might be TRBD2 (6 bases). Per germline, CDR1 MNHEY and CDR2 SMNVEV (reference sequence). Trimming cost V 5 bases and J 0 bases, with 17 bases left between them. CDR3 length: 16 residues. The CDR3 spells CASSLDPRRGSYEQYF. The CDR3 DNA follows: TGTGCCAGCAGTCTAGACCCGCGGCGGGGCTCCTACGAGCAGTACTTC.

The V gene is TRBV24-1, the J gene TRBJ2-3, with D perhaps matching TRBD2 (5 bases). Germline-derived CDR1 and CDR2 are KGHDR and SFDVKD. With 3 bases removed from V and 4 bases from J, the gap between germline ends came to 22 bases. The CDR3 runs 18 residues. The chain's CDR3 is CATSDQPKGATRADTQYF. The CDR3 nucleotides read TGTGCCACCAGTGATCAGCCTAAGGGCGCGACGAGGGCAGATACGCAGTATTTT.

This clone was seen ten or more times. The chain is built from TRBV2 and TRBJ1-3, with 8 bases aligning to TRBD1. The CDR3 sequence is 16 residues long. V was clipped by 6 bases and J by 4 bases; unmatched bases: 11. Germline CDR1 and CDR2: SNHLY and FYNNEI. The CDR3 DNA follows: TGTGCCAGCAGCTACGAGACAGGGGTTAAAGGAAACACCATATATTTT. It is translated as CASSYETGVKGNTIYF.

V and J are TRBV6-6 and TRBJ1-2, with TRBD1 identical over 7 bases. CDR1 and CDR2 from the germline V gene are MNHNY and SVGAGI (reference sequence). CDR3 length equals 12 residues. After removal of 5 bases from V and 8 bases from J, the junction contained 5 bases not matched to a gene. The CDR3 nucleotides are TGTGCCAGCAGTCAAAGGGGGCAGGGCTACACCTTC. Encoded protein: CASSQRGQGYTF.

CDR3 sequence: CASSVTTGGEKLFF. In DNA, the CDR3 is TGTGCCAGCAGCGTAACTACAGGGGGTGAAAAACTGTTTTTT. The rearrangement uses TRBV9 and TRBJ1-4; TRBD1 matches at 8 bases. The ends lost 1 base at V and 7 bases at J; junction bases unmatched: 3. The length of the CDR3 is 14 residues. Germline CDR1 reads SGDLS; CDR2 reads YYNGEE.

The rearrangement links TRBV5-1 to TRBJ2-2; TRBD2 might be the D (6 bases). This CDR3 has 15 amino acids. The V gene lost 0 bases and the J gene lost 2 bases, with 8 bases spanning the gap. The germline V gene has CDR1 SGHRS and CDR2 YFSETQ. Written as DNA, the CDR3 is TGCGCCAGCAGCTTGGGCGGGACCAACACCGGGGAGCTGTTTTTT. The encoded protein is CASSLGGTNTGELFF. Combining the CDR3 with reference TRBV5-1 and TRBJ2-2 gives the whole variable domain KAGVTQTPRYLIKTRGQQVTLSCSPISGHRSVSWYQQTPGQGLQFLFEYFSETQRNKGNFPGRFSGRQFSNSRSEMNVSTLELGDSALYLCASSLGGTNTGELFFGEGSRLTVL.

The chain combines TRBV3-1 (or the pseudogene TRBV3-2) with TRBJ2-1; D is perhaps TRBD2 (7 bases). Germline CDR1 LGHDT, CDR2 YNNKEL (reference sequence). CDR3 length equals 16 residues. Trimming took off 0 bases at V and 3 bases at J, with 12 bases between the two ends. The CDR3 nucleotides are TGTGCCAGCAGCCAAGAACGGGGGGCGAACTACAATGAGCAGTTCTTC. It yields the protein CASSQERGANYNEQFF.

This chain connects TRBV5-1 to TRBJ1-1; TRBD1 might be the D (5 bases). The germline V gene encodes CDR1 SGHRS and CDR2 YFSETQ. The CDR3 extends over 17 amino acids. Trimming cost V 3 bases and J 0 bases, with 18 bases left between them. The CDR3 reads CASSSRAGIGMNTEAFF. The DNA for the CDR3 is TGCGCCAGCAGCTCCAGGGCCGGCATTGGGATGAACACTGAAGCTTTCTTT.

CDR3 sequence reads: CASSLSNTSPHGYTF. In nucleotides, the CDR3 is TGTGCCAGCAGCTTGAGTAACACCTCTCCGCATGGCTACACCTTC. The V gene is TRBV5-5, the J gene TRBJ1-2, with D unresolved. Germline V lookup: CDR1 SGHKS, CDR2 YYEKEE (reference sequence). This CDR3 spans 15 amino acids. Trimming cost V 1 base and J 6 bases, with 16 bases left between them. Full variable domain (remainder filled in from reference TRBV5-5 and TRBJ1-2): DAGVTQSPTHLIKTRGQQVTLRCSPISGHKSVSWYQQVLGQGPQFIFQYYEKEERGRGNFPDRFSARQFPNYSSELNVNALLLGDSALYLCASSLSNTSPHGYTFGSGTRLTVV.

The gene calls are TRBV4-3 and TRBJ1-4; D gene ambiguous. The CDR3 runs 16 residues. V was clipped by 3 bases and J by 5 bases, with 16 bases between them. The germline gives CDR1 LGHNA, CDR2 YSLEER. CDR3 residues: CASSQDAADSNEKLFF. The CDR3 nucleotides are TGCGCCAGCAGCCAGGATGCCGCAGACTCAAATGAAAAACTGTTTTTT.

This clone occurred a few times. V gene TRBV28 combines with J gene TRBJ1-2; D is unresolved. The V end lost 3 bases, the J end lost 8 bases, and 13 bases lay between the germline ends. Germline CDR1 is MDHEN and CDR2 is SYDVKM. The CDR3 contains 13 residues. CDR3 sequence: CASSLPGVIGYTF. DNA for the CDR3: TGTGCCAGCAGTTTGCCCGGGGTGATAGGCTACACCTTC.

This chain links TRBV9 with TRBJ2-1, with 9 bases matching TRBD2. This CDR3 spans 15 amino acids. After removal of 0 bases from V and 4 bases from J, the junction contained 2 bases not matched to a gene. The germline CDR1 and CDR2 sequences are SGDLS and YYNGEE. The CDR3 coding sequence is TGTGCCAGCAGCGTAGGGGCGGGAGGGTACAATGAGCAGTTCTTC. It is translated as CASSVGAGGYNEQFF.

The chain links TRBV29-1 to TRBJ2-2; D perhaps matches TRBD2 (7 bases). The CDR3 runs 16 residues. CDR1 and CDR2 from the germline V gene are SQVTM and ANQGSEA. Trimming stripped 1 base from V and 4 bases from J, with 16 bases between. The CDR3 loop reads CSVEAVRGAGTGELFF. CDR3 coding DNA: TGCAGCGTTGAAGCCGTCCGGGGGGCAGGCACCGGGGAGCTGTTTTTT.

The DNA for the CDR3 is TGTGCCAGCAGCTTATCCGGGGGCGGGGGTCAGCCCCAGCATTTT. It translates to CASSLSGGGGQPQHF. V is TRBV7-2 and J is TRBJ1-5, with D perhaps TRBD1 (6 bases). The CDR3 extends over 15 amino acids. Germline V gene data show CDR1 as SGHTA and CDR2 as FQGNSA. The V end was cut by 2 bases, the J end by 6 bases, with 14 bases between.

This clone was counted only a few times. The chain carries TRBV2 and TRBJ1-1; D not certain. CDR3 length equals 13 residues. CDR1 is SNHLY and CDR2 is FYNNEI in the germline V gene. Trimming shortened V by 7 bases and J by 4 bases, and 13 bases separated the two germline ends. CDR3 residues: CASNQVVRTEAFF. The DNA of the CDR3 is TGTGCCAGCAATCAGGTCGTACGCACTGAAGCTTTCTTT.

The chain links TRBV7-9 to TRBJ1-1, with 7 bases aligning to TRBD1. The CDR3 consists of 16 residues. The germline V gene has CDR1 SEHNR and CDR2 FQNEAQ (reference sequence). V shed 0 bases, J shed 1 base, and the junction held 5 bases outside the gene matches. CDR3 bases: TGTGCCAGCAGCTTAGCAGACAGACAGGGGAACACTGAAGCTTTCTTT. Translating gives CASSLADRQGNTEAFF.

This rearrangement joins TRBV7-2 to TRBJ1-2; D uncertain. In germline, CDR1 is SGHTA, CDR2 FQGNSA. There are 15 residues in the CDR3. V was pared by 1 base and J by 4 bases, with 13 bases between. The CDR3 loop reads CASSLGNGNGYGYTF. DNA for the CDR3: TGTGCCAGCAGCTTAGGTAACGGTAACGGCTATGGCTACACCTTC.

The chain recombines TRBV7-9 with TRBJ2-7; maybe TRBD2 (5 bases). Germline CDR1 reads SEHNR; CDR2 reads FQNEAQ (reference sequence). Deletions cut 7 bases from V and 2 bases from J, with 15 bases between. This CDR3 spans 14 amino acids. The CDR3 DNA reads TGTGCCAGCACCCTAAAAACCGGGACCTACGAGCAGTACTTC. This codes for CASTLKTGTYEQYF.

The chain is built from TRBV7-3 and TRBJ2-7, with D possibly being TRBD2 (5 bases). Trimming left V 8 bases short and J 3 bases short, with 8 bases between. Germline V gene sequence: CDR1 SGHTA, CDR2 FQGTGA. The CDR3 covers 11 residues. The CDR3 protein is CASGRVYEQYF. CDR3 bases: TGTGCCAGCGGGAGAGTCTACGAGCAGTACTTC.

The chain has TRBV30 and TRBJ1-1; D unclear. V gave up 0 bases and J gave up 4 bases, with 9 bases separating them. This CDR3 is 13 amino acids long. Germline CDR1 reads GTSNPN; CDR2 reads SVGIG (reference sequence). This chain's CDR3 is CAWSVKSGTEAFF. As DNA, the CDR3 is TGTGCCTGGAGTGTAAAGAGTGGCACTGAAGCTTTCTTT.

The rearrangement uses TRBV2 and TRBJ2-1; D remains unclear. The germline V gene has CDR1 SNHLY and CDR2 FYNNEI. The CDR3 covers 14 residues. The V and J ends lost 1 base and 0 bases respectively, with 4 bases between them. The CDR3 region has the DNA TGTGCCAGCAGTGAAGTCTCCTCCTACAATGAGCAGTTCTTC. It codes for CASSEVSSYNEQFF.

There are many counts of this clone. This chain uses TRBV5-4 with TRBJ2-1, with 10 bases matching TRBD2. Germline V gene sequence: CDR1 SGHNT, CDR2 YYREEE (reference sequence). The CDR3 consists of 17 residues. Trimming cost V 6 bases and J 2 bases; bases outside gene matches: 11. The chain's CDR3 is CASTRNPTSGTYNEQFF. As DNA, the CDR3 is TGTGCCAGCACCCGAAACCCTACTAGCGGGACCTACAATGAGCAGTTCTTC.

As concerns this clone: The same CDR3 arises from other DNA sequences in this sample as well. The chain is built from TRBV29-1 and TRBJ2-3, with D tentatively TRBD2 (6 bases). This CDR3 has 11 residues. V shed 6 bases and J shed 6 bases, with 10 bases lying between them. Germline assignment: CDR1 SQVTM and CDR2 ANQGSEA. CDR3 nucleotide sequence: TGCAGCGTGGGGGAGGCGGATACGCAGTATTTT. It translates to CSVGEADTQYF.